This TCR beta chain was profiled in a study of blood T cells in healthy people across ages. Study-wide results and caveats: The study lacked donor CMV status, which possibly confounded expanded clonotype changes.

Concerning this clonotype itself: Antigen unknown.

Trimming pared 0 bases from V and 4 bases from J, leaving 16 bases between. This CDR3 spans 16 amino acids. Germline lookup yields CDR1 SGDLS and CDR2 YYNGEE. Primed by a sample-barcoded 5' primer and a J-beta primer mix, a second PCR proceeded for roughly 6 to 12 cycles. TCRdb itself ran the 5' RACE reads through MiXCR, one entry per CDR3 protein. Of approximately 800,000 distinct CDR3 sequences listed, under 80% are singletons. Each donor was a healthy Caucasian individual from Russia, aged roughly 6 to 95. The TCR was taken from a man aged 25 to 45 in good health. The chain recombines TRBV9 with TRBJ1-2; perhaps TRBD1 as D (6 bases). Sequencing was carried out using blood. In DNA form, the CDR3 reads TGTGCCAGCAGCGTAGATGTGCAGGGGAGGACCTATGGCTACACCTTC. Its translation: CASSVDVQGRTYGYTF.